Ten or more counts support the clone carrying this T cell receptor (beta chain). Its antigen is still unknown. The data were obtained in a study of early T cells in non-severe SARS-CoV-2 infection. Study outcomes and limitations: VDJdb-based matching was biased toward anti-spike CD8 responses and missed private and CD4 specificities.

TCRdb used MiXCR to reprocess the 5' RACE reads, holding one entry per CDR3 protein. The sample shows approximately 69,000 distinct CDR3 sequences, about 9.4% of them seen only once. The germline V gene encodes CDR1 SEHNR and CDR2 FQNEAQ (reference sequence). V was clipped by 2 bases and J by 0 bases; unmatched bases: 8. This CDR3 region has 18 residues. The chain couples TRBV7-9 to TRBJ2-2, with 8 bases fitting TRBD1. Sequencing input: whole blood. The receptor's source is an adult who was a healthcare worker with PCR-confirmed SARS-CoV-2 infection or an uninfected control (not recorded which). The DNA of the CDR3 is TGTGCCAGCAGCTTATTCATCAGGGGGCGATCGAACACCGGGGAGCTGTTTTTT. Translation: CASSLFIRGRSNTGELFF.